Sequencing of this T cell receptor beta chain was carried out in a study of blood T cell repertoires in COVID-19. The CDR3 runs 17 residues. Germline CDR1 is LGHNA and CDR2 is YNFKEQ. V lost 7 bases and J lost 5; bases outside the gene matches: 13. Data came from immunoSEQ multiplex PCR; TCRdb stores just in-frame clones and leaves some out. Among roughly 130,000 clones, 60% to 85% were seen once, and the ten largest hold around 16%. The chain employs TRBV4-2 and TRBJ2-3; 12 bases align to TRBD2. The sequenced material came from peripheral blood. The source is a man aged 50-59 years with acute or convalescent COVID-19. CDR3 nucleotides: TGTGCCAGCACTTATTCTAGCGGGGGGGATCGAGGAGATACGCAGTATTTT. It codes for CASTYSSGGDRGDTQYF.